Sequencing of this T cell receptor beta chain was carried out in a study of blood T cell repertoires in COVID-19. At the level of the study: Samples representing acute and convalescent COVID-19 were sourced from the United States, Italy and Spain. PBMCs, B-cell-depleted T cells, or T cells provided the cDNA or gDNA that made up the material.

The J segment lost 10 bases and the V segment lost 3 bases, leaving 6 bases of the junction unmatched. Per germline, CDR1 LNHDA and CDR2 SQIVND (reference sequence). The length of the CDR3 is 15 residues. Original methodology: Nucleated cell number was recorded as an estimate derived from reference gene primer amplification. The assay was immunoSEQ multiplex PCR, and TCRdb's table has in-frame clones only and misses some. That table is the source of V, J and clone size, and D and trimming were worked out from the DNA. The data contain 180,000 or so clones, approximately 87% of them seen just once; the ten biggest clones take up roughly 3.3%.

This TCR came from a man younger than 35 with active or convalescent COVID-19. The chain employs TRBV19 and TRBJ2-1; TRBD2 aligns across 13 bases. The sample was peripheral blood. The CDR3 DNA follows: TGTGCCAGTAGTATGACTAGCGGGAGGTATGGGGAGCAGTTCTTC. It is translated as CASSMTSGRYGEQFF.